The following is a T cell receptor (beta chain) sequence with its context. Its specificity is unknown. The length of the CDR3 is 18 residues. J was trimmed by 2 bases and V by 4 bases; bases with no gene match: 15. Germline-derived CDR1 and CDR2 are SGHKS and YYEKEE (reference sequence). At collection, donors were nominally healthy, but unrecorded immune exposures were probable. In the PCR, 60 Vbeta and 13 Jbeta primers were used. Repertoires were generated with immunoSEQ multiplex PCR, while TCRdb's copy carries only in-frame clones and drops some. The sample contains 110,000 or so clones, over 75% of which appear only once. This sample stems from a study of cytomegalovirus exposure and HLA in healthy donors. In the study overall: Genetic ancestry analysis placed under 90% of the 410 or so donors that were genotyped in the Caucasian-associated cluster.

Whole-study findings and limits: In a later analysis, at a false discovery rate of 0.05, over 15,000 TCR beta sequences matched HLA alleles. A classifier reportedly called cytomegalovirus status with high sensitivity and specificity.

The chain links TRBV5-5 to TRBJ1-1, with 9 nucleotides matching TRBD1. The specimen was PBMCs. The source of this sequence is a woman younger than 30 in good health and CMV-seronegative. The CDR3 loop reads CASSQSPGQGSQNTEAFF. DNA of the CDR3: TGTGCCAGCAGCCAAAGTCCGGGACAGGGCAGTCAAAACACTGAAGCTTTCTTT.